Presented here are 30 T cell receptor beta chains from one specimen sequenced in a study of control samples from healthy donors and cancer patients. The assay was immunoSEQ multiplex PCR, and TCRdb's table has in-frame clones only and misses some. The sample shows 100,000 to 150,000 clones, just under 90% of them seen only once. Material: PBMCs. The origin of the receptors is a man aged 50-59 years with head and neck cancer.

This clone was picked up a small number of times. For the CDR3, the DNA is TGTGCCAGCAGTTACACCGGACAGGGGTCCAATGAGCAGTTCTTC. The encoded protein is CASSYTGQGSNEQFF. The V call is TRBV6-5, the J call TRBJ2-1; 9 nucleotides align to TRBD1. The J segment lost 6 bases and the V segment lost 2 bases, leaving 5 bases of the junction unmatched. Germline V CDR1 and CDR2: MNHEY, SVGAGI. The CDR3 has 15 amino acids.

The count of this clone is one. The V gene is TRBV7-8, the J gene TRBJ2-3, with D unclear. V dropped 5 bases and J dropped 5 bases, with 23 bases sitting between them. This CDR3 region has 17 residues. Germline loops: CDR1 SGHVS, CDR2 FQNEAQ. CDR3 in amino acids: CASSATLVVGLGDTQYF. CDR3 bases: TGTGCCAGCAGCGCAACCCTCGTCGTCGGGCTCGGAGATACGCAGTATTTT. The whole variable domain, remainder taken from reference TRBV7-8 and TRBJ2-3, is GAGVSQSPRYKVAKRGQDVALRCDPISGHVSLFWYQQALGQGPEFLTYFQNEAQLDKSGLPSDRFFAERPEGSVSTLKIQRTQQEDSAVYLCASSATLVVGLGDTQYFGPGTRLTVL.

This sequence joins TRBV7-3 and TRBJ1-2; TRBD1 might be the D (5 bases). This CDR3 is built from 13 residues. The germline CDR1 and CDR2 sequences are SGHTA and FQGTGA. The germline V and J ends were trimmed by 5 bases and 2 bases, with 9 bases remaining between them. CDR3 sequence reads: CASSHDSNYGYTF. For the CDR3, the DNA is TGTGCCAGCAGCCACGACAGCAACTATGGCTACACCTTC.

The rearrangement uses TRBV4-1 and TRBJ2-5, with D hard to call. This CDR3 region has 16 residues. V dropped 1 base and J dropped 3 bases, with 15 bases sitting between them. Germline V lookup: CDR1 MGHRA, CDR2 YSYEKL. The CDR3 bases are TGCGCCAGCAGCCAAGGGGGTGGGGTAGAAGAAGAGACCCAGTACTTC. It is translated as CASSQGGGVEEETQYF.

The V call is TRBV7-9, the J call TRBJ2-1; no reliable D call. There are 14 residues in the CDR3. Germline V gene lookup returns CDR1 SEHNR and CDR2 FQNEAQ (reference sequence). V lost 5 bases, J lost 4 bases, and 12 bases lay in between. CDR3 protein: CASSLWTAYNEQFF. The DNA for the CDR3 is TGTGCCAGCAGCCTGTGGACGGCTTACAATGAGCAGTTCTTC.

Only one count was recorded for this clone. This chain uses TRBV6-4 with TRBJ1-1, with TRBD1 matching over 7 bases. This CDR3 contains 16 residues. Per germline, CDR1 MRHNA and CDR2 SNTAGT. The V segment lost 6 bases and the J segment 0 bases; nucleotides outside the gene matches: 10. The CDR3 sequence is CASRGEEGALNTEAFF. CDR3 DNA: TGTGCCAGCAGGGGGGAAGAGGGGGCTTTGAACACTGAAGCTTTCTTT.

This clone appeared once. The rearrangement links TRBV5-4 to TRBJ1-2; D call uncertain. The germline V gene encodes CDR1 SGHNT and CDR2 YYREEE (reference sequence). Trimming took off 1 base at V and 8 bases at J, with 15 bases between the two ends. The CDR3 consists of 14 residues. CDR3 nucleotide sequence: TGTGCCAGCAGCTTGAGAGACCCCTTCCGGGGCTACACCTTC. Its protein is CASSLRDPFRGYTF.

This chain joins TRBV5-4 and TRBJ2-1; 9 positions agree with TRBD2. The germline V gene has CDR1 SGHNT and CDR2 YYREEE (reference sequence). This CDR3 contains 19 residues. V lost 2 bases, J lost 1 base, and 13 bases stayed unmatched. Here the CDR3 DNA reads TGTGCCAGCAGCTTCCTGGTAGGCAGCGGGGGGTATTCCTACAATGAGCAGTTCTTC. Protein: CASSFLVGSGGYSYNEQFF.

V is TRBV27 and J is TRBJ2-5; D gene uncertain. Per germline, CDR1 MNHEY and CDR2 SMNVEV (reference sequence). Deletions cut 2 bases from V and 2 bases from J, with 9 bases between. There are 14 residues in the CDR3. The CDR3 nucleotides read TGTGCCAGCAGTTTAGTTAGTCCGCAAGAGACCCAGTACTTC. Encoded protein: CASSLVSPQETQYF.

This CDR3 reads CASSVPGYGYTF. The CDR3 bases are TGTGCCAGCAGCGTACCGGGCTATGGCTACACCTTC. The chain recombines TRBV9 with TRBJ1-2; D unclear. From germline, CDR1 is SGDLS and CDR2 YYNGEE. CDR3 size: 12 residues. V was cut by 1 base and J by 4 bases, with 5 bases left in between.

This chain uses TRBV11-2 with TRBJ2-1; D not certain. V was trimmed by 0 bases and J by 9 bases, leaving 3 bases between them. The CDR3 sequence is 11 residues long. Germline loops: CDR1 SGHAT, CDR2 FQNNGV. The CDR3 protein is CASSLEGEQFF. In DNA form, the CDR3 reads TGTGCCAGCAGCTTAGAAGGTGAGCAGTTCTTC.

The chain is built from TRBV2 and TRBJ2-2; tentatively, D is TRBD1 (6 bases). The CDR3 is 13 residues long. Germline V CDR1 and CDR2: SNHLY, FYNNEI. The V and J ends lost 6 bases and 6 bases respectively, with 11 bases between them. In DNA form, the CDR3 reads TGTGCCAGCAGCTACAGGGCGGCCGGGGAGCTGTTTTTT. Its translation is CASSYRAAGELFF.

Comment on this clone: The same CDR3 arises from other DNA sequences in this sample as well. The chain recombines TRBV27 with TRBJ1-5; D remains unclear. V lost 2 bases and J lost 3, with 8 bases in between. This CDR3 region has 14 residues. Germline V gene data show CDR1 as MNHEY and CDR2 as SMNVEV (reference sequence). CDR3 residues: CASSLGRSNQPQHF. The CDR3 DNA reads TGTGCCAGCAGTTTAGGCAGATCCAATCAGCCCCAGCATTTT.

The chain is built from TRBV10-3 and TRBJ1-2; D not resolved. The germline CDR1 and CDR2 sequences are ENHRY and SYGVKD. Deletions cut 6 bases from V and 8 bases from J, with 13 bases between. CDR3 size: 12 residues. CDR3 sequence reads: CAIRVRDQGYTF. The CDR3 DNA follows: TGTGCCATCAGAGTAAGGGATCAAGGCTACACCTTC.

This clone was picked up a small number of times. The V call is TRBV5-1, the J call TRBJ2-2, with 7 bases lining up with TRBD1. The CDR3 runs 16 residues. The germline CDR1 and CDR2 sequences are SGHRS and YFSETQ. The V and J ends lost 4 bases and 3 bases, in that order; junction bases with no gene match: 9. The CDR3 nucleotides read TGCGCCAGCAGCACCACGACAGGGATCGACACCGGGGAGCTGTTTTTT. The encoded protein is CASSTTTGIDTGELFF. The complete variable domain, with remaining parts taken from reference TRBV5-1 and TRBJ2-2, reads KAGVTQTPRYLIKTRGQQVTLSCSPISGHRSVSWYQQTPGQGLQFLFEYFSETQRNKGNFPGRFSGRQFSNSRSEMNVSTLELGDSALYLCASSTTTGIDTGELFFGEGSRLTVL.

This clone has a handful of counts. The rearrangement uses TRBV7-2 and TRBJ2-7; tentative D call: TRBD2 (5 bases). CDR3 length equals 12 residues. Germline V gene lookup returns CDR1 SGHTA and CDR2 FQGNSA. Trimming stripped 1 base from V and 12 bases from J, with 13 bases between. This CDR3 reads CASSLDVGVLYF. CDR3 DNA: TGTGCCAGCAGCTTAGATGTGGGAGTGCTGTACTTC.

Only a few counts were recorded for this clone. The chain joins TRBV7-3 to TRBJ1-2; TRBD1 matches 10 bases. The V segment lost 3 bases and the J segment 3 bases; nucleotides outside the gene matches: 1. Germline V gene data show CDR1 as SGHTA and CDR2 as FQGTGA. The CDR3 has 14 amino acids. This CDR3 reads CASSFGQGDYGYTF. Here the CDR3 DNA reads TGTGCCAGCAGCTTTGGACAGGGGGACTATGGCTACACCTTC.

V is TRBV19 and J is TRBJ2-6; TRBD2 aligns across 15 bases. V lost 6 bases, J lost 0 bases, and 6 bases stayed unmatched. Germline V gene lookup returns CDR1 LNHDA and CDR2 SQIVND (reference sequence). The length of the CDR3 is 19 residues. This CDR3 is CASRGLAGGLYSGANVLTF. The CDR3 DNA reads TGTGCCAGTAGGGGACTAGCGGGGGGCCTGTACTCTGGGGCCAACGTCCTGACTTTC.

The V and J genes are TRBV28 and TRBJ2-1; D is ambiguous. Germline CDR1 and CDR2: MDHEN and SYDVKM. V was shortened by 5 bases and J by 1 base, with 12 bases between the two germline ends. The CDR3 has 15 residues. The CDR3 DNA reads TGTGCCAGCAGTCCCGAGTCACGATCCTACAATGAGCAGTTCTTC. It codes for CASSPESRSYNEQFF.

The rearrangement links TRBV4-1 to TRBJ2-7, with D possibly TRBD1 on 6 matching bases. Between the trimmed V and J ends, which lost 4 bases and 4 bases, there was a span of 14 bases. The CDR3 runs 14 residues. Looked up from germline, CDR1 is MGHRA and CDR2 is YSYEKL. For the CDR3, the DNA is TGCGCCAGCAGCCCTGTAGCGAGGGGGTACGAGCAGTACTTC. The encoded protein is CASSPVARGYEQYF.

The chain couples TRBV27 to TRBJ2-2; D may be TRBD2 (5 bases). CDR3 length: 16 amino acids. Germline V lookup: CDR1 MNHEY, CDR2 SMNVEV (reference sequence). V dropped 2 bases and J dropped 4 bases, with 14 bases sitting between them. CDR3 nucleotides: TGTGCCAGCAGTTTACTTAGAGGGAGCGTCACCGGGGAGCTGTTTTTT. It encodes CASSLLRGSVTGELFF.

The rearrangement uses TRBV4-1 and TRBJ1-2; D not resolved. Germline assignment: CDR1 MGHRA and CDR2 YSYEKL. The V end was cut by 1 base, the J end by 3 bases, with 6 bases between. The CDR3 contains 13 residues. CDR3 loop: CASSQATYYGYTF. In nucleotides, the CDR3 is TGCGCCAGCAGCCAAGCGACATACTATGGCTACACCTTC.

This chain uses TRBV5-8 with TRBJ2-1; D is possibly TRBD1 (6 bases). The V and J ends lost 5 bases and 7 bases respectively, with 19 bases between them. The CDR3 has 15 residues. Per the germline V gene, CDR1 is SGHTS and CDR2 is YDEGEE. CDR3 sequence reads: CASRFRTGWPNEQFF. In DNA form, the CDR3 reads TGTGCCAGCAGATTTCGTACAGGGTGGCCAAATGAGCAGTTCTTC.

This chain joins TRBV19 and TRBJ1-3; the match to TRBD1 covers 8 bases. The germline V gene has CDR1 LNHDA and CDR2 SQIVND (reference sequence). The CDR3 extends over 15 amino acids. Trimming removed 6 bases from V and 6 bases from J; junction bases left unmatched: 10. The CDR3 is CASSRTGPSLNTIYF. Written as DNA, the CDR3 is TGTGCCAGTAGCCGGACAGGGCCGTCCTTAAACACCATATATTTT.

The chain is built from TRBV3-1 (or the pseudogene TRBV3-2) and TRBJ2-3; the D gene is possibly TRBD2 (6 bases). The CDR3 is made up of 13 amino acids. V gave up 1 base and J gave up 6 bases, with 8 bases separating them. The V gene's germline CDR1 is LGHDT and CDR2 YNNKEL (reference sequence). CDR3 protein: CASSQVRGDTQYF. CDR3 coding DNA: TGTGCCAGCAGCCAAGTACGGGGGGATACGCAGTATTTT.

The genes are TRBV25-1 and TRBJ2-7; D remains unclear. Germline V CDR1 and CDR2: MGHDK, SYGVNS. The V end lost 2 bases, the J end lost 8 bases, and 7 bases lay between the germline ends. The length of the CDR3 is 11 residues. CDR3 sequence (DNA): TGTGCCAGCAGTGAACGGGTGAAGCAGTACTTC. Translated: CASSERVKQYF.

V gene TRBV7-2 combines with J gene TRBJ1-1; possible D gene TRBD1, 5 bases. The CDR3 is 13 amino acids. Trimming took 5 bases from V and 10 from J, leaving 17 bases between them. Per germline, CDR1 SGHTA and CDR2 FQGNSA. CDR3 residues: CASSQDEGLGAFF. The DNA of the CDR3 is TGTGCCAGCAGCCAAGATGAGGGGTTAGGAGCTTTCTTT.

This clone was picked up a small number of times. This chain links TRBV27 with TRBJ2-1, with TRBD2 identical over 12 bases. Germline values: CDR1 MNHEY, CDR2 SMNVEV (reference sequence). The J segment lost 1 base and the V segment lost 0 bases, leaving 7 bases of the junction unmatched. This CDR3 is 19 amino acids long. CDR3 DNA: TGTGCCAGCAGTTTATCGCCACTAGCGGGAGGCCCGTCCTACAATGAGCAGTTCTTC. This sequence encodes CASSLSPLAGGPSYNEQFF.

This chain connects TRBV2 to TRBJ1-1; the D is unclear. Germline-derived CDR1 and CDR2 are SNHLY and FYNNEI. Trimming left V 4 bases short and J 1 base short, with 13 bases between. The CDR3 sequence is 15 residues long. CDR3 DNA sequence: TGTGCCAGCAGTGCCTCCCCGGGAGAGAACACTGAAGCTTTCTTT. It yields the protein CASSASPGENTEAFF.

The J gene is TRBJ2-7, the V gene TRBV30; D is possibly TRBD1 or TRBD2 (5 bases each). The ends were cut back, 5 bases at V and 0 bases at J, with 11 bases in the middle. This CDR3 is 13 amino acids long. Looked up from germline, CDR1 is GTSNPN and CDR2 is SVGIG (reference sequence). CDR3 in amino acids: CAWAEGSSYEQYF. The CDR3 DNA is TGTGCCTGGGCCGAGGGGAGCTCCTACGAGCAGTACTTC. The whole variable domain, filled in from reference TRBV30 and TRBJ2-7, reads SQTIHQWPATLVQPVGSPLSLECTVEGTSNPNLYWYRQAAGRGLQLLFYSVGIGQISSEVPQNLSASRPQDRQFILSSKKLLLSDSGFYLCAWAEGSSYEQYFGPGTRLTVT.